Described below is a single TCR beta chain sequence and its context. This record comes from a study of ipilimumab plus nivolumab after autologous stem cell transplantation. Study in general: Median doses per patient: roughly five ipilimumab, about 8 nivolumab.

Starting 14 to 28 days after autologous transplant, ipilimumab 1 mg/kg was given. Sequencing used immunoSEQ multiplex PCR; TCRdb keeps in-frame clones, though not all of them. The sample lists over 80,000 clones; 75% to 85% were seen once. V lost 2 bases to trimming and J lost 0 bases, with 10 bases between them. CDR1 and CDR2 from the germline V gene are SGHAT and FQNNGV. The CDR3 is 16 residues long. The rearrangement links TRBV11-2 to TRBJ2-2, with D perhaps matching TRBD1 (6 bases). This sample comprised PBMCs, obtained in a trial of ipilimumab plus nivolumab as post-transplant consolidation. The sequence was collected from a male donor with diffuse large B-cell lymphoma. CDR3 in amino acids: CASSLRRQANTGELFF. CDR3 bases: TGTGCCAGCAGCTTACGAAGACAGGCGAACACCGGGGAGCTGTTTTTT.